This T cell receptor (beta chain) was retrieved from a study of cytomegalovirus exposure and HLA in healthy donors. Study-wide results and limits: The investigators catalogued 160 or so TCR beta chains as cytomegalovirus-associated. It was taken for granted in presence/absence analyses that sequencing depth across donors was roughly uniform. The likely explanation for a cluster of highly shared sequence variants was sequencing artifact.

Germline CDR1 SGHVS, CDR2 FQNEAQ. The V gene lost 5 bases and the J gene lost 3 bases, with 11 bases spanning the gap. The CDR3 contains 13 residues. PCR employed 60 Vbeta and 13 Jbeta primers. The protocol was immunoSEQ multiplex PCR, while the TCRdb copy is restricted to in-frame clones and leaves out a portion. The repertoire consists of some 200,000 clones, with around 83% occurring once and the leading ten covering roughly 0.73%. Of note for this clone: Its target is unknown.

V usage is TRBV7-8 and J usage is TRBJ2-7; possibly TRBD1 for D (6 bases). The sample comprised PBMCs. This sequence was found in a woman younger than 30 in good health and CMV-seronegative. CDR3 in DNA: TGTGCCAGCAGCCCTACAGGGAACTACGAGCAGTACTTC. Its translation is CASSPTGNYEQYF.